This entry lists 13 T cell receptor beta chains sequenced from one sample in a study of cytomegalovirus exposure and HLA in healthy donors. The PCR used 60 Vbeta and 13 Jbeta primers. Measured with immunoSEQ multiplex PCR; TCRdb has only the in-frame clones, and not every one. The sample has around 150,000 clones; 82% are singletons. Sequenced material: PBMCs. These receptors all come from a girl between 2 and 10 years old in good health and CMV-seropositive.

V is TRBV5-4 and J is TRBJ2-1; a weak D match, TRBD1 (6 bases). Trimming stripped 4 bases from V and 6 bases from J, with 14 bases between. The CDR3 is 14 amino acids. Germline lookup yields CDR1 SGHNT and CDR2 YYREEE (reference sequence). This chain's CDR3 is CASSGGGPGNEQFF. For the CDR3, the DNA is TGTGCCAGCAGCGGGGGCGGACCCGGCAATGAGCAGTTCTTC.

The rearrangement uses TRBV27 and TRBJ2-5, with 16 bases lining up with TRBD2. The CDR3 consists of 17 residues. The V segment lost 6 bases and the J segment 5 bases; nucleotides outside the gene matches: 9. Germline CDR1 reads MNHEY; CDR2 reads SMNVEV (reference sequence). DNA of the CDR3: TGTGCCAGCAGCCACCTTCCGGGACTAGCGGGGGGGGAGACCCAGTACTTC. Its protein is CASSHLPGLAGGETQYF.

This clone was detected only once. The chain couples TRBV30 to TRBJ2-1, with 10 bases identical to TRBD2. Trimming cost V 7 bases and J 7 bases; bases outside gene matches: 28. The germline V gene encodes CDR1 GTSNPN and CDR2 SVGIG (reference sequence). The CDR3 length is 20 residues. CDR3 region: CASTGQVVPSGSVKGNEQFF. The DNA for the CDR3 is TGTGCCTCGACGGGACAGGTCGTCCCTAGCGGGAGTGTCAAAGGAAATGAGCAGTTCTTC.

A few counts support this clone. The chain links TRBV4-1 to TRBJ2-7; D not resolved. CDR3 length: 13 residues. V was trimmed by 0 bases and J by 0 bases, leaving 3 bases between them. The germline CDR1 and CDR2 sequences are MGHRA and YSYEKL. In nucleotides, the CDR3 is TGCGCCAGCAGCCAAGACAGCTCCTACGAGCAGTACTTC. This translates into CASSQDSSYEQYF.

CDR3 sequence reads: CASSRKGGGGGTEAFF. CDR3 in DNA: TGTGCCAGCAGCCGCAAAGGTGGGGGGGGCGGCACTGAAGCTTTCTTT. The V call is TRBV11-3, the J call TRBJ1-1; D is possibly TRBD1 (6 bases). This CDR3 has 16 amino acids. V lost 5 bases, J lost 4 bases, and 20 bases lay in between. The V gene's germline CDR1 is SGHNT and CDR2 YENEEA.

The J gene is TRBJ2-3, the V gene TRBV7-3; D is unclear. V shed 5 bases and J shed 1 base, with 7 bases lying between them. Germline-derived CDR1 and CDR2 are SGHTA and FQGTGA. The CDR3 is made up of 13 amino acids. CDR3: CASSPPGTDTQYF. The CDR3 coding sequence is TGTGCCAGCAGCCCCCCTGGCACAGATACGCAGTATTTT.

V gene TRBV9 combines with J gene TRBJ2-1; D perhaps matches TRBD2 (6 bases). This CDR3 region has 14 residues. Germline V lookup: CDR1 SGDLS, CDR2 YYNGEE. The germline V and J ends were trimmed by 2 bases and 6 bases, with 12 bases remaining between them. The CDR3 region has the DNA TGTGCCAGCAGCGTTGGAGGGAGAGGCAATGAGCAGTTCTTC. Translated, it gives CASSVGGRGNEQFF.

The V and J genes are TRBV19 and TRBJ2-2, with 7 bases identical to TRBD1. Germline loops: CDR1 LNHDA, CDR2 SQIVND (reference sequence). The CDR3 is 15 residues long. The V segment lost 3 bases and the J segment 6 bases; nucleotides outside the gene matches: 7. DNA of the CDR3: TGTGCCAGTAGTATGACAGGGTCTGTGGCCGGGGAGCTGTTTTTT. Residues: CASSMTGSVAGELFF.

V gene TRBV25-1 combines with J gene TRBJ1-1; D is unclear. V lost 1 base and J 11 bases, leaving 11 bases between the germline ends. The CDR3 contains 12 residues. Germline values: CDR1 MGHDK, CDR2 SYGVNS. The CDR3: CASSELAGGAFF. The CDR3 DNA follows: TGTGCCAGCAGTGAATTAGCGGGTGGGGCTTTCTTT.

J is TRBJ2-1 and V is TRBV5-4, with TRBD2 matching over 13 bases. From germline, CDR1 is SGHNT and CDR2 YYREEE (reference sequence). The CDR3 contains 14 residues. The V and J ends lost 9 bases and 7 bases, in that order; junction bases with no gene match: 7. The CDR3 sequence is CATRLAGGSNEQFF. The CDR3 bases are TGTGCCACCCGACTAGCGGGAGGTTCAAATGAGCAGTTCTTC.

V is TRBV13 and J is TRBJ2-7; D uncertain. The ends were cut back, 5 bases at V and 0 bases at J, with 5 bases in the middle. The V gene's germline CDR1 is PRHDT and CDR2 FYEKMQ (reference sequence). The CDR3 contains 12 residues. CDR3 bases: TGTGCCAGCAGCCGCGTCTCCTACGAGCAGTACTTC. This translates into CASSRVSYEQYF.

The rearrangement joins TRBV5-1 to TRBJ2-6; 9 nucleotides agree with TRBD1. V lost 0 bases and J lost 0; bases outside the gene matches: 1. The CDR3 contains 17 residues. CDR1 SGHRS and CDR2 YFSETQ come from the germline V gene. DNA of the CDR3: TGCGCCAGCAGCTTGGGGGGACAGGGCTCTGGGGCCAACGTCCTGACTTTC. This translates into CASSLGGQGSGANVLTF. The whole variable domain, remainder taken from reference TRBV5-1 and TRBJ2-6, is KAGVTQTPRYLIKTRGQQVTLSCSPISGHRSVSWYQQTPGQGLQFLFEYFSETQRNKGNFPGRFSGRQFSNSRSEMNVSTLELGDSALYLCASSLGGQGSGANVLTFGAGSRLTVL.

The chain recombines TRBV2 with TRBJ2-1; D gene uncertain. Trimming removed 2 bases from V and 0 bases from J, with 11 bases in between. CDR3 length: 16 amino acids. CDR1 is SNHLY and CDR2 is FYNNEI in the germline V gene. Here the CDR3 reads CASSETGLFSYNEQFF. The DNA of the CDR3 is TGTGCCAGCAGTGAAACGGGTTTATTCTCCTACAATGAGCAGTTCTTC. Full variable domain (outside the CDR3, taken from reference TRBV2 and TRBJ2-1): EPEVTQTPSHQVTQMGQEVILRCVPISNHLYFYWYRQILGQKVEFLVSFYNNEISEKSEIFDDQFSVERPDGSNFTLKIRSTKLEDSAMYFCASSETGLFSYNEQFFGPGTRLTVL.